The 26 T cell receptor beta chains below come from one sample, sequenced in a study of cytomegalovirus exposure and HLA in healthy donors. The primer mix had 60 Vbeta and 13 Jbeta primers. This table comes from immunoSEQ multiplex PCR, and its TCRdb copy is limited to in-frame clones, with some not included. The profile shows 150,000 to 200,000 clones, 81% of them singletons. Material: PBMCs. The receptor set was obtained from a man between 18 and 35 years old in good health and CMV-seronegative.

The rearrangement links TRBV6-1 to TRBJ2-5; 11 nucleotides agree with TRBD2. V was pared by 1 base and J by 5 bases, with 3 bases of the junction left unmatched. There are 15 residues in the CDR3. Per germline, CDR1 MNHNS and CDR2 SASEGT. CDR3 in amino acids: CASSEGGLAVETQYF. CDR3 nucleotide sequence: TGTGCCAGCAGTGAAGGGGGACTAGCGGTGGAGACCCAGTACTTC.

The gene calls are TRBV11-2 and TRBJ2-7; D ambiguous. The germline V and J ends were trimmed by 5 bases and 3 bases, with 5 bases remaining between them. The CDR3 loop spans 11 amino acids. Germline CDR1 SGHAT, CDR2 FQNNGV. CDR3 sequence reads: CASSQLYEQYF. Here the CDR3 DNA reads TGTGCCAGCAGCCAACTCTACGAGCAGTACTTC.

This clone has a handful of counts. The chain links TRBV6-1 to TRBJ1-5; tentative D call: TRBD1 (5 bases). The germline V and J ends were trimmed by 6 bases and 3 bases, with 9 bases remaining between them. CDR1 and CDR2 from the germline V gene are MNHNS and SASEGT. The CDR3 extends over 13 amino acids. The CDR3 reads CASSDRSNQPQHF. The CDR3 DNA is TGTGCCAGCAGCGACAGATCCAATCAGCCCCAGCATTTT.

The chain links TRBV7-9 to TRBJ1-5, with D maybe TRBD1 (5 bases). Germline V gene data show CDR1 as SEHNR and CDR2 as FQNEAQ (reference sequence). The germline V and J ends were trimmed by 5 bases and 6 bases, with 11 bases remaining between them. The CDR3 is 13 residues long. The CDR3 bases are TGTGCCAGCAGCAACGGGGGAAGTCAGCCCCAGCATTTT. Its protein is CASSNGGSQPQHF.

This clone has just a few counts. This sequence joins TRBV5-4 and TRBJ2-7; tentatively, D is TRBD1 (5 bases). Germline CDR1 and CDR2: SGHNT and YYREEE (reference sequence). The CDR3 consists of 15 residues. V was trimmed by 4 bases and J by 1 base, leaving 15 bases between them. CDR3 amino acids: CASSQEQASSYEQYF. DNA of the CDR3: TGTGCCAGCAGCCAAGAACAGGCGAGTTCCTACGAGCAGTACTTC.

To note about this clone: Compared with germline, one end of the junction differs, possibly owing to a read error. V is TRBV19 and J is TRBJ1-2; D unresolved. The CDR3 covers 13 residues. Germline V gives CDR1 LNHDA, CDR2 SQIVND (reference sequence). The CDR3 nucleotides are TGTGCCAGCCAACCACGAGGAAACTATAGCTACACCTTC. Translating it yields CASQPRGNYSYTF.

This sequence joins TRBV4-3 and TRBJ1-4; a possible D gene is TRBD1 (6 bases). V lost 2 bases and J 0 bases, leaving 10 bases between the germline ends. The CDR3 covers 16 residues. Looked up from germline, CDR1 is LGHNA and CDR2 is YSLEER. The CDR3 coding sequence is TGCGCCAGCAGCCAATTTCGACAGGCAACTAATGAAAAACTGTTTTTT. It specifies CASSQFRQATNEKLFF.

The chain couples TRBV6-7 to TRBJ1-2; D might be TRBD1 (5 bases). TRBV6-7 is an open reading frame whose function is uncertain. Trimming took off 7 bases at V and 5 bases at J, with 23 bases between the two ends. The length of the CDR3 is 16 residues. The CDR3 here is CASIHSTGGKRYGYTF. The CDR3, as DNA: TGTGCCAGCATTCACTCAACGGGGGGGAAACGATATGGCTACACCTTC.

The CDR3 protein is CASRLSVGGIYEQYF. Written as DNA, the CDR3 is TGTGCCAGCAGGCTGTCCGTCGGCGGAATTTACGAGCAGTACTTC. This chain uses TRBV28 with TRBJ2-7; D is undetermined. The CDR3 has 15 amino acids. From germline, CDR1 is MDHEN and CDR2 SYDVKM. V was shortened by 6 bases and J by 4 bases, with 19 bases between the two germline ends.

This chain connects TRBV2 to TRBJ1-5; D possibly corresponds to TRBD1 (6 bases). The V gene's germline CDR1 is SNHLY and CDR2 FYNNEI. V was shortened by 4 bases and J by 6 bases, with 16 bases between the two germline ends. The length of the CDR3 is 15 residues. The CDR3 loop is CASSAYGGQGQPQHF. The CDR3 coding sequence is TGTGCCAGCAGTGCTTACGGGGGGCAGGGTCAGCCCCAGCATTTT.

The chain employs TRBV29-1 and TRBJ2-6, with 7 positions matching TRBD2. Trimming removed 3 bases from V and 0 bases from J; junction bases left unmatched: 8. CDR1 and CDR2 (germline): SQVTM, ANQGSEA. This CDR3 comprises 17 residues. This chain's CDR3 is CSVDVGGISSGANVLTF. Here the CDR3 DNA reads TGCAGCGTTGACGTCGGGGGGATTAGCTCTGGGGCCAACGTCCTGACTTTC.

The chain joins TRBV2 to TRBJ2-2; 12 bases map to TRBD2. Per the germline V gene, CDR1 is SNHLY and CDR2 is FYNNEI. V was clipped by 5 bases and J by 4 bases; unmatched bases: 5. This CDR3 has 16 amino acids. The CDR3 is CASSPSGGAFTGELFF. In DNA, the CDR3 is TGTGCCAGCAGTCCTAGCGGGGGGGCCTTCACCGGGGAGCTGTTTTTT. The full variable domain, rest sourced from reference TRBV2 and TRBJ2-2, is EPEVTQTPSHQVTQMGQEVILRCVPISNHLYFYWYRQILGQKVEFLVSFYNNEISEKSEIFDDQFSVERPDGSNFTLKIRSTKLEDSAMYFCASSPSGGAFTGELFFGEGSRLTVL.

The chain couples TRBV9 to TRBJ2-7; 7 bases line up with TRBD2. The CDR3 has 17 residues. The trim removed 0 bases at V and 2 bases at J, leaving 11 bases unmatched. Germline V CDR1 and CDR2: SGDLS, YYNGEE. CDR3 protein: CASSVATGESGAYEQYF. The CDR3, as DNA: TGTGCCAGCAGCGTAGCTACTGGGGAGAGCGGGGCCTACGAGCAGTACTTC.

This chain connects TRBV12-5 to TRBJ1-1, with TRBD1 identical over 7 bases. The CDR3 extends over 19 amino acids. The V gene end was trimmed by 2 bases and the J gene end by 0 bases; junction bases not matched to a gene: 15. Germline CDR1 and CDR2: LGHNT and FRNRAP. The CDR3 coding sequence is TGTGCTAGTGGTTTGCGTGTTAAGAGAAGGGACAGACTGAACACTGAAGCTTTCTTT. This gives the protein CASGLRVKRRDRLNTEAFF.

DNA of the CDR3: TGTGCCAGCAGCGGGGGACAGAGCAGCTCCTACGAGCAGTACTTC. It yields the protein CASSGGQSSSYEQYF. The gene calls are TRBV27 and TRBJ2-7; tentative D call: TRBD1 (7 bases). The CDR3 is 15 residues long. From germline, CDR1 is MNHEY and CDR2 SMNVEV (reference sequence). Trimming pared 6 bases from V and 0 bases from J, leaving 15 bases between.

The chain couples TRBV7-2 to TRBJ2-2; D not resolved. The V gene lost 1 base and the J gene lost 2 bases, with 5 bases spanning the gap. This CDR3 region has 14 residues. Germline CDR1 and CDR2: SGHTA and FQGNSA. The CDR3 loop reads CASSLGHNTGELFF. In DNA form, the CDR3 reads TGTGCCAGCAGCTTAGGTCATAACACCGGGGAGCTGTTTTTT. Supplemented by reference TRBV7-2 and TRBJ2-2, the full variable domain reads GAGVSQSPSNKVTEKGKDVELRCDPISGHTALYWYRQSLGQGLEFLIYFQGNSAPDKSGLPSDRFSAERTGGSVSTLTIQRTQQEDSAVYLCASSLGHNTGELFFGEGSRLTVL.

The CDR3 protein is CASSLSGSSWGEQYF. DNA for the CDR3: TGTGCCAGCAGCTTGAGCGGGAGTTCCTGGGGCGAGCAGTACTTC. The chain is built from TRBV7-2 and TRBJ2-7, with 8 bases aligning to TRBD2. Unmatched junction bases numbered 10, after V lost 3 bases and J lost 6 bases. The CDR3 sequence is 15 residues long. Germline CDR1 is SGHTA and CDR2 is FQGNSA.

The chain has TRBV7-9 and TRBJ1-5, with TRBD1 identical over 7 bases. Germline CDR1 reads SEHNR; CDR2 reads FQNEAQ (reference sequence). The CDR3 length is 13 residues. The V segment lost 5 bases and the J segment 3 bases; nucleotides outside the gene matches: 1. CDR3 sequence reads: CASSGTVNQPQHF. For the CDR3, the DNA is TGTGCCAGCAGCGGGACAGTCAATCAGCCCCAGCATTTT.

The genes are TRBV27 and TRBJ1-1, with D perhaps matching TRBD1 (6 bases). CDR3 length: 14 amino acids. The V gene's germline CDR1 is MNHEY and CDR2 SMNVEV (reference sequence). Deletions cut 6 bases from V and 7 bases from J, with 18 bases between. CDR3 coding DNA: TGTGCCAGCAGAGCATACCGGGACAAACTTGAAGCTTTCTTT. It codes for CASRAYRDKLEAFF.

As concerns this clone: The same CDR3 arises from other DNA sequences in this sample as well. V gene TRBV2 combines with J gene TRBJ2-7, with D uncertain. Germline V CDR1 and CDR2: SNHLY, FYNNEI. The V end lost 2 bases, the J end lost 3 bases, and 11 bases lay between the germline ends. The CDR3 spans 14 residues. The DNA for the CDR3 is TGTGCCAGCAGTGAAACGAGAATCAACTACGAGCAGTACTTC. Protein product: CASSETRINYEQYF.

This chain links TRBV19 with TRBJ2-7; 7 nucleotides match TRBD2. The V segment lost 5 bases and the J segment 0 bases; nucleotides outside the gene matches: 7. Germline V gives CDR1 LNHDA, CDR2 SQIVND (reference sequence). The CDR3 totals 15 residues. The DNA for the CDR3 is TGTGCCAGTAGTCGGGCCGGCGGGGGCTCCTACGAGCAGTACTTC. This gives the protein CASSRAGGGSYEQYF.

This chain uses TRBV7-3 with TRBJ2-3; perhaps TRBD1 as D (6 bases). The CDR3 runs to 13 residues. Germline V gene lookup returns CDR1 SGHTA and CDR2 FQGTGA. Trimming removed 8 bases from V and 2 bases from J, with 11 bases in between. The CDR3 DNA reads TGTGCCAGCGGGACATCTAACACAGATACGCAGTATTTT. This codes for CASGTSNTDTQYF.

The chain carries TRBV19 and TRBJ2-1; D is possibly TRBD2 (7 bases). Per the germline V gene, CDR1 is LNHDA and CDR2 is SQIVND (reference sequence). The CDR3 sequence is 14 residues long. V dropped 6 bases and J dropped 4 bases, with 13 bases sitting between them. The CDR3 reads CASRLGGAYNEQFF. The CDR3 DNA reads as TGTGCCAGTAGACTAGGGGGGGCTTACAATGAGCAGTTCTTC.

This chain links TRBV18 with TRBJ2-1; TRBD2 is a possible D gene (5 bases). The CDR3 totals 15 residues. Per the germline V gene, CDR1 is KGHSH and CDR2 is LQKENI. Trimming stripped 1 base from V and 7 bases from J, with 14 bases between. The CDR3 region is CASSPRSAGINEQFF. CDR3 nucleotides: TGTGCCAGCTCACCACGTTCTGCGGGTATTAATGAGCAGTTCTTC. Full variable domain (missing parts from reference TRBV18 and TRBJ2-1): NAGVMQNPRHLVRRRGQEARLRCSPMKGHSHVYWYRQLPEEGLKFMVYLQKENIIDESGMPKERFSAEFPKEGPSILRIQQVVRGDSAAYFCASSPRSAGINEQFFGPGTRLTVL.

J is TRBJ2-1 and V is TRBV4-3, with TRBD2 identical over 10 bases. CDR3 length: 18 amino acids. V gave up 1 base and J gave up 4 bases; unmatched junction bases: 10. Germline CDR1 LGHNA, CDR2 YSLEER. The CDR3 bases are TGCGCCAGCAGCCAAGCCTTAGGGGTAGCGGGAGGTTACAATGAGCAGTTCTTC. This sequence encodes CASSQALGVAGGYNEQFF.

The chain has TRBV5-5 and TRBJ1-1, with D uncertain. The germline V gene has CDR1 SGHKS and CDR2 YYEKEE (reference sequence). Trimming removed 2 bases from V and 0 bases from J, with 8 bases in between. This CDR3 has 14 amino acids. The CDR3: CASSLGLMNTEAFF. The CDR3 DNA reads TGTGCCAGCAGCTTAGGACTTATGAACACTGAAGCTTTCTTT.